This TCR beta chain was documented in a study of response to subunit inactivated influenza vaccine. Points from the study as a whole: The authors proposed limited new T cell recruitment per seasonal influenza vaccination.

Notes on this clonotype: Its antigen is unknown.

TCRdb reprocessed the RT-PCR reads with MiXCR, giving one entry per CDR3 protein. The data show approximately 700,000 distinct CDR3 sequences, 15% to 18% seen once. This TCR came from a man in his forties or fifties who received an inactivated influenza vaccine. The sample in question was PBMCs from blood, obtained roughly 12 days after vaccination.

CDR3 protein: CASSLVGRSLKNNEQFF. CDR3 bases: TGTGCCAGCAGCTTAGTAGGGAGGTCCCTTAAGAACAATGAGCAGTTCTTC. The chain uses TRBV7-2 and TRBJ2-1; a possible D gene is TRBD2 (6 bases). Between the trimmed V and J ends, which lost 1 base and 5 bases, there was a span of 18 bases. The CDR3 has 17 residues. The V gene's germline CDR1 is SGHTA and CDR2 FQGNSA.